This T cell receptor beta chain originates from a study of OX40 agonist ivuxolimab in advanced cancers. Study-wide points: At 0.1 to 3.0 mg/kg and by week 6, clonal expansion occurred in CD4+ and CD8+ blood T cells.

The CDR3 spans 18 residues. The germline gives CDR1 MDHEN, CDR2 SYDVKM. V gave up 2 bases and J gave up 0 bases, with 16 bases separating them. This table comes from immunoSEQ multiplex PCR, and its TCRdb copy is limited to in-frame clones, with some not included. Among 70,000 or so clones listed, about 85% were seen once. On this clone itself: Its antigen is not identified.

Blood samples were obtained at baseline, cycle 4 day 1, and cycle 7 day 1. The sequencing used CD4+ or CD8+ T cells sorted from blood, collected in a trial of the OX40 agonist ivuxolimab. The receptor comes from an adult with an advanced solid tumor such as melanoma, head and neck, liver or kidney cancer. V is TRBV28 and J is TRBJ1-4, with D possibly TRBD1 on 5 matching bases. In DNA form, the CDR3 reads TGTGCCAGCAGTTTAATCGGCAGGGCTAGAGCAACTAATGAAAAACTGTTTTTT. The encoded protein is CASSLIGRARATNEKLFF.